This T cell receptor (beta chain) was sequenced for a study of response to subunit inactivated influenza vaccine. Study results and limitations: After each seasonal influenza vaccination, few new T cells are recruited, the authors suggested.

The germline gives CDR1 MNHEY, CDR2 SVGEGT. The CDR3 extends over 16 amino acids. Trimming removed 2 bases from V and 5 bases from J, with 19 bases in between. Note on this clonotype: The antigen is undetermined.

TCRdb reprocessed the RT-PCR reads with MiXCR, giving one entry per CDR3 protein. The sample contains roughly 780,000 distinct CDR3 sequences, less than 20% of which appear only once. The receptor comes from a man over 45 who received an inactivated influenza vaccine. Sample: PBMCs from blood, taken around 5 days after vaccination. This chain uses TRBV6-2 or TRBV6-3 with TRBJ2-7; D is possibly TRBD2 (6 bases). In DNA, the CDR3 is TGTGCCAGCAGTTACGTCTGGGACTCCTTACGAAACGAGCAGTACTTC. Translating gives CASSYVWDSLRNEQYF.